The T cell receptor beta chain described here comes from a study of regulatory T cells in long-lasting Graves disease. Looking at the study overall: Antithyroid drugs had been given to newly diagnosed Graves' patients for under 3 months. The study, taken as a whole, reports: Lower TCR diversity characterized persistent Graves' patients relative to newly diagnosed patients.

Time point given: newly diagnosed GD, antithyroid drugs for less than 3 months. PBMC RNA served as the TCR library source. Germline CDR1 is ENHRY and CDR2 is SYGVKD. This CDR3 contains 12 residues. Trimming pared 8 bases from V and 6 bases from J, leaving 10 bases between. There are many counts of this clonotype. The antigen is not known. Investigators prepared the TCR beta libraries by applying iRepertoire HTBI primers and Arm-PCR of CDR3 regions. In TCRdb, the multiplex PCR reads were re-called with MiXCR into one record per CDR3 protein. The table has about 400,000 distinct CDR3 sequences, about 14% seen once.

This clonotype was obtained from a female donor with Graves disease. The sequenced sample was peripheral blood mononuclear cells (PBMCs), obtained at new diagnosis, from a patient treated with antithyroid drugs. The chain recombines TRBV10-3 with TRBJ2-2; D is perhaps TRBD2 (5 bases). CDR3 nucleotides: TGTGCCATCGGCCCAGCGGCCGGGGAGCTGTTTTTT. Translated: CAIGPAAGELFF.